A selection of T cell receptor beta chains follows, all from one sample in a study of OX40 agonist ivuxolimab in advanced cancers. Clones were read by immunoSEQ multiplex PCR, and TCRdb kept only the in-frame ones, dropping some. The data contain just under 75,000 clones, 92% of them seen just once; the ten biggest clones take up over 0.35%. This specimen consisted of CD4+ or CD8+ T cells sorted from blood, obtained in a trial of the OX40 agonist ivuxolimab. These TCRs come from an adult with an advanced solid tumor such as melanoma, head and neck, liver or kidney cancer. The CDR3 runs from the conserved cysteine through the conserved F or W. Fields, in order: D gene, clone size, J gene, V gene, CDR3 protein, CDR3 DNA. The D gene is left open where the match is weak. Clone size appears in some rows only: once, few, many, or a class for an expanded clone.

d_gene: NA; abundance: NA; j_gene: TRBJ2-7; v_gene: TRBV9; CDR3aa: CASSVAQGGYEQYF; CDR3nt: TGTGCCAGCAGCGTAGCACAGGGAGGTTACGAGCAGTACTTC
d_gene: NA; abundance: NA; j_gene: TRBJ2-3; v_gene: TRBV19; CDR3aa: CASMGARREDTQYF; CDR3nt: TGTGCCAGTATGGGCGCTCGGAGGGAAGATACGCAGTATTTT
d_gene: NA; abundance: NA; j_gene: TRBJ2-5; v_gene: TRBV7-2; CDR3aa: CASSLAVGVETQYF; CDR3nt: TGTGCCAGCAGCTTAGCGGTGGGCGTGGAGACCCAGTACTTC
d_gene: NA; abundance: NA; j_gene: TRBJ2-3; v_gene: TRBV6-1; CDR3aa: CASSERWEAQYF; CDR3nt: TGTGCCAGCAGTGAGCGGTGGGAGGCGCAGTATTTT
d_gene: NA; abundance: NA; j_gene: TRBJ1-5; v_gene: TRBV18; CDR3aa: CASSPYTEGVYRPQHF; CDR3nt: TGTGCCAGCTCACCATACACGGAGGGTGTTTATAGGCCCCAGCATTTT
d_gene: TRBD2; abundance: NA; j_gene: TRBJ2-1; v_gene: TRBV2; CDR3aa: CASIGTSGRSVDEQFF; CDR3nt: TGTGCCAGCATTGGGACTAGCGGGAGGTCAGTGGATGAGCAGTTCTTC
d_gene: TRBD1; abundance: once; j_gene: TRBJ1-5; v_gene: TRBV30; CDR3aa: CAWQGTGGQPQHF; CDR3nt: TGTGCCTGGCAGGGGACAGGGGGTCAGCCCCAGCATTTT
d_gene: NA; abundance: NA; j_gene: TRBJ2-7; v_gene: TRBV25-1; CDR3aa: CASSDGRYEQYF; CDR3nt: TGTGCCAGCAGTGACGGACGCTACGAGCAGTACTTC
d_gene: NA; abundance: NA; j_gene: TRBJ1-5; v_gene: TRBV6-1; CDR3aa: CASSEIWGLGQPQHF; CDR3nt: TGTGCCAGCAGTGAGATTTGGGGGTTGGGGCAGCCCCAGCATTTT
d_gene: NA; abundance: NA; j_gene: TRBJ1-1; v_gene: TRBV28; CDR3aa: CASTPIPKGKNTEAFF; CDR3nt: TGTGCCAGCACCCCCATCCCCAAGGGGAAGAACACTGAAGCTTTCTTT
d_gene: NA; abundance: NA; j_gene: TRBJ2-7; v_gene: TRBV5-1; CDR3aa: CASSLGGSEQYF; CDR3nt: TGCGCCAGCAGCTTGGGTGGGTCCGAGCAGTACTTC
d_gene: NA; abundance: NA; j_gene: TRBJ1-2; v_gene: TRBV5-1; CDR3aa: CASSQQPPYGYTF; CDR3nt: TGCGCCAGCAGCCAGCAACCTCCGTATGGCTACACCTTC
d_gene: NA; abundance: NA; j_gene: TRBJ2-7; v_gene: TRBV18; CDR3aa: CASSPSLGQSYEQYF; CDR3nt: TGTGCCAGCTCACCCTCCTTGGGGCAGTCCTACGAGCAGTACTTC